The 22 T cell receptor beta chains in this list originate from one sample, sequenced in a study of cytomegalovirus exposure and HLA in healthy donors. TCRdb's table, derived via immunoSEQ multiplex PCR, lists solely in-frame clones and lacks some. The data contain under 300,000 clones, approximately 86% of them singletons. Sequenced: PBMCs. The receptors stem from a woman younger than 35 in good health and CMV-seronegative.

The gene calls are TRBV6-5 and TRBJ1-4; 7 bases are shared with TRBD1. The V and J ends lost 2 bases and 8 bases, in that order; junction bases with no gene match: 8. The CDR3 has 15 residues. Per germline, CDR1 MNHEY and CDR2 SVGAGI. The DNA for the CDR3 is TGTGCCAGCAGTTACCAAACAGGGGCCGGAGAAAAACTGTTTTTT. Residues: CASSYQTGAGEKLFF.

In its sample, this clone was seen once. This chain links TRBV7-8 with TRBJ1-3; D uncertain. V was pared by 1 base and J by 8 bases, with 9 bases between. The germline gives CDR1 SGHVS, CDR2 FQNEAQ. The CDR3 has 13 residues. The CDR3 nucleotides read TGTGCCAGCAGCTTAGGGCAGCAGGACACCATATATTTT. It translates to CASSLGQQDTIYF.

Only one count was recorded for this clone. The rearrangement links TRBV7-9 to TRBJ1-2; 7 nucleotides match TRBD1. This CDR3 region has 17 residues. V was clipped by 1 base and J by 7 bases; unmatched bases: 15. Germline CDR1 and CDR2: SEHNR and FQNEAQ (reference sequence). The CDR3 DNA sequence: TGTGCCAGCAGCTTAGTGTGGGAGACAGGGACCCCAGCTGGCTACACCTTC. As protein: CASSLVWETGTPAGYTF.

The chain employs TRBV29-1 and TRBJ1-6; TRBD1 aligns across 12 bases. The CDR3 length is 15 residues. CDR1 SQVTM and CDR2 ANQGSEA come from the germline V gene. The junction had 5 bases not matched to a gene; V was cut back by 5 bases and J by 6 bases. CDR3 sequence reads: CSVNRDRGLNSPLHF. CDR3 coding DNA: TGCAGCGTTAACCGGGACAGGGGGCTTAATTCACCCCTCCACTTT.

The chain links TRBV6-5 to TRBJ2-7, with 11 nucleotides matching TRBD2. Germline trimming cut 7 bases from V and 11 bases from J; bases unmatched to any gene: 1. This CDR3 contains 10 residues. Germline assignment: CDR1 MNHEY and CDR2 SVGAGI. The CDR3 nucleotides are TGTGCCAGCAAGGGACTAGCGGAGTACTTC. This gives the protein CASKGLAEYF.

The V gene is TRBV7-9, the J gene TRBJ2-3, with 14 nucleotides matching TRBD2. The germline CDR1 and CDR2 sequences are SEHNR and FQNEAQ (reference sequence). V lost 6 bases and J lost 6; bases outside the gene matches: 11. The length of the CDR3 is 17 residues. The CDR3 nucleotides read TGTGCCAGCAGGGCCCCCGGGACTAGCGGGAGTTACGATACGCAGTATTTT. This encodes CASRAPGTSGSYDTQYF. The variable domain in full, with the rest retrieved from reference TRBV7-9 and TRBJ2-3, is DTGVSQNPRHKITKRGQNVTFRCDPISEHNRLYWYRQTLGQGPEFLTYFQNEAQLEKSRLLSDRFSAERPKGSFSTLEIQRTEQGDSAMYLCASRAPGTSGSYDTQYFGPGTRLTVL.

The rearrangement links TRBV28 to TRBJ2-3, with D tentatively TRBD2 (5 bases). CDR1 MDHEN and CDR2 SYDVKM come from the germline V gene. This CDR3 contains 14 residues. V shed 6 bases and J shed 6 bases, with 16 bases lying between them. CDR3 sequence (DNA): TGTGCCAGCAGGGCCGGGAATAACGCGGATACGCAGTATTTT. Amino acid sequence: CASRAGNNADTQYF. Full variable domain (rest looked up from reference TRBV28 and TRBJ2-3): DVKVTQSSRYLVKRTGEKVFLECVQDMDHENMFWYRQDPGLGLRLIYFSYDVKMKEKGDIPEGYSVSREKKERFSLILESASTNQTSMYLCASRAGNNADTQYFGPGTRLTVL.

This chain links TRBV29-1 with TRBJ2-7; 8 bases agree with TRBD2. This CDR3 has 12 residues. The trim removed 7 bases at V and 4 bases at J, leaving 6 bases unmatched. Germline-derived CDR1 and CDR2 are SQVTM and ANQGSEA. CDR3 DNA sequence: TGCAGCGGTCGGACTAGCCGATACGAGCAGTACTTC. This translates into CSGRTSRYEQYF.

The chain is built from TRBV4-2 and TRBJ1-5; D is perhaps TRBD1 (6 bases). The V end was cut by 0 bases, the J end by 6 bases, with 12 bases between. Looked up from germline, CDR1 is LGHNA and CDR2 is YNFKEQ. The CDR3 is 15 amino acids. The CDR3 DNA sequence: TGTGCCAGCAGCCAAGAGGGGGGGCCCCGTCAGCCCCAGCATTTT. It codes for CASSQEGGPRQPQHF.

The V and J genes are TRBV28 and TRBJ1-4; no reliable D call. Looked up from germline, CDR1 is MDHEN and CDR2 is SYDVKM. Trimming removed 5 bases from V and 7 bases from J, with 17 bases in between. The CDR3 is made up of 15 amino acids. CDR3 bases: TGTGCCAGCAGTGTCGGGAGCCTCTTGGGTGAAAAACTGTTTTTT. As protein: CASSVGSLLGEKLFF.

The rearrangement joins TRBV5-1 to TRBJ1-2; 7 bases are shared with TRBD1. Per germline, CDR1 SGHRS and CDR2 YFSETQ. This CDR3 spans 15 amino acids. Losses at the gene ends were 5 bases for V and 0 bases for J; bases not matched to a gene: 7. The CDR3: CASSEGQVSNYGYTF. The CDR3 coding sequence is TGCGCCAGCAGTGAAGGACAGGTCTCTAACTATGGCTACACCTTC.

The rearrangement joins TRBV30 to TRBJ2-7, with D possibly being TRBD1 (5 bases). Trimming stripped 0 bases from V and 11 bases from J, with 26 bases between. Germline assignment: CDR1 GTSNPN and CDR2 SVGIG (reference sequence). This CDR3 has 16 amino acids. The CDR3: CAWSVQVGQYLPKKYF. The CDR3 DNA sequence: TGTGCCTGGAGTGTACAGGTAGGGCAGTACCTTCCTAAGAAGTACTTC.

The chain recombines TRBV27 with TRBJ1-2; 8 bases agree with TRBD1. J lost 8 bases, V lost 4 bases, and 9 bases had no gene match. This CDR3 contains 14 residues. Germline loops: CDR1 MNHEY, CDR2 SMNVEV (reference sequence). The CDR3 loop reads CASSSLQGARGYTF. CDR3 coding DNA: TGTGCCAGCAGTTCCCTCCAGGGGGCGCGAGGCTACACCTTC.

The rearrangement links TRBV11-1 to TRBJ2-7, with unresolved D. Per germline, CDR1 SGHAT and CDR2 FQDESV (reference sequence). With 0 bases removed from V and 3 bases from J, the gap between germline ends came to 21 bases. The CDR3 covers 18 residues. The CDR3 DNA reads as TGTGCCAGCAGCTTAGCGTCGCCAGGAAAGTTTGTTTTCTACGAGCAGTACTTC. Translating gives CASSLASPGKFVFYEQYF. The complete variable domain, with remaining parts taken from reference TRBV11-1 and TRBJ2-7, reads EAEVAQSPRYKITEKSQAVAFWCDPISGHATLYWYRQILGQGPELLVQFQDESVVDDSQLPKDRFSAERLKGVDSTLKIQPAELGDSAMYLCASSLASPGKFVFYEQYFGPGTRLTVT.

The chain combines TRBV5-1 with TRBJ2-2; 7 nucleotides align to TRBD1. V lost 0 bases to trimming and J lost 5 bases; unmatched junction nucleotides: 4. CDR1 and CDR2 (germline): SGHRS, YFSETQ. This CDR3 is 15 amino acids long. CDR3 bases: TGCGCCAGCAGCTTGGACCAGGGGGAAACCGGGGAGCTGTTTTTT. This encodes CASSLDQGETGELFF.

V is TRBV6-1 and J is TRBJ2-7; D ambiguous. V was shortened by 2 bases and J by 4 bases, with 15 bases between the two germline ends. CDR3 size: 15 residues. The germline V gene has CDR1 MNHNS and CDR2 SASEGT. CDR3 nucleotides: TGTGCCAGCAGTGAAATGGTATCCTCACTTTACGAGCAGTACTTC. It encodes CASSEMVSSLYEQYF.

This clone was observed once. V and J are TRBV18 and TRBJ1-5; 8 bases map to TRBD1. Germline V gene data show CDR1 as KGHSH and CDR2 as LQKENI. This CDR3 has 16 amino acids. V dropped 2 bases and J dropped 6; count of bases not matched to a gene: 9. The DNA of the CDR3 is TGTGCCAGCTCACCAATGGCAGGGGGCTCGGTTCAGCCCCAGCATTTT. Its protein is CASSPMAGGSVQPQHF.

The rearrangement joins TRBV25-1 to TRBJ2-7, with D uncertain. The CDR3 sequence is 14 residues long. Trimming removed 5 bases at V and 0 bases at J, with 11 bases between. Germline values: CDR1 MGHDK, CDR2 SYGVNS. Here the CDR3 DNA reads TGTGCCAGCAGTAACTTACCTGACTCCTACGAGCAGTACTTC. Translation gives CASSNLPDSYEQYF.

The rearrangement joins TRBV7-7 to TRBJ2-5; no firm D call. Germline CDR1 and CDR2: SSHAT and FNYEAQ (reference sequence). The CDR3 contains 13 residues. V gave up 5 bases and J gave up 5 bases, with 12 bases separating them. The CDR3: CASSPNLGETQYF. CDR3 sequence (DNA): TGTGCCAGCAGCCCCAACCTCGGGGAGACCCAGTACTTC. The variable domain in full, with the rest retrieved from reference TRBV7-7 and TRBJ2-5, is GAGVSQSPRYKVTKRGQDVTLRCDPISSHATLYWYQQALGQGPEFLTYFNYEAQPDKSGLPSDRFSAERPEGSISTLTIQRTEQRDSAMYRCASSPNLGETQYFGPGTRLLVL.

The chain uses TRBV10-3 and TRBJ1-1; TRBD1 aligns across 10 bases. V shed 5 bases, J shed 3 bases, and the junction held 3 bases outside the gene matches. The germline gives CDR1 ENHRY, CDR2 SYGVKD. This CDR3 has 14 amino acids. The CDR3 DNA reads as TGTGCCATCAGTCGACAGGGGGCGGACACTGAAGCTTTCTTT. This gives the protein CAISRQGADTEAFF.

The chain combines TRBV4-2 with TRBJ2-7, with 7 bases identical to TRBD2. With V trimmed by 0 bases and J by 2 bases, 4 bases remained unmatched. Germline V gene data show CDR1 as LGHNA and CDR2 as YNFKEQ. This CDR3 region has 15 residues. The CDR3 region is CASSQDMAGAYEQYF. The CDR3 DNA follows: TGTGCCAGCAGCCAAGATATGGCGGGAGCCTACGAGCAGTACTTC.

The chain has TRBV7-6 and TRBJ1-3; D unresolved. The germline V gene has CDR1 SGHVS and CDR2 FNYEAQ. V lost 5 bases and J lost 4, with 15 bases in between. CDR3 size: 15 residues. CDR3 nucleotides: TGTGCCAGCAGCCTCCGGGAGACTCGGGGAAACACCATATATTTT. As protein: CASSLRETRGNTIYF.